These T cell receptor beta chains were read from a single sample in a study of T cell changes during pregnancy in multiple sclerosis. Only in-frame clones appear in the TCRdb table, and some are missing; sequencing was by immunoSEQ multiplex PCR. The repertoire holds about 64,000 clones, with 80% to 95% as singletons. This material consisted of peripheral blood, taken in the second trimester of pregnancy. The receptor set was obtained from a female donor with multiple sclerosis, enrolled in a pregnancy study. The CDR3 runs from the conserved cysteine through the conserved F or W. The D gene is left open where the match is weak. Not every row has a clone size; where given, it reads once, few, many or a size class.

D gene,clone size,V gene,J gene,CDR3 protein,CDR3 DNA
-,few,TRBV7-6,TRBJ2-7,CASSPGSFEQYF,TGTGCCAGCAGCCCGGGGTCTTTCGAGCAGTACTTC
TRBD1,-,TRBV18,TRBJ2-7,CASSPGTGGLDEQYF,TGTGCCAGCTCACCCGGGACAGGGGGCCTCGACGAGCAGTACTTC
-,-,TRBV7-2,TRBJ2-3,CASSHRQEEQYF,TGTGCCAGCAGCCATAGACAGGAGGAGCAGTATTTT
TRBD1,-,TRBV5-4,TRBJ2-7,CASSRDSAYEQYF,TGTGCCAGCAGCCGGGACAGTGCCTACGAGCAGTACTTC
-,-,TRBV28,TRBJ2-5,CASSLRTEETQYF,TGTGCCAGCAGTTTACGAACGGAAGAGACCCAGTACTTC
TRBD2,-,TRBV18,TRBJ2-3,CASSPTGGSITDTQYF,TGTGCCAGCTCACCAACAGGCGGGAGTATTACAGATACGCAGTATTTT
TRBD2,-,TRBV10-3,TRBJ2-7,CAIRGLAGDEQYF,TGTGCCATCAGAGGCCTAGCGGGAGACGAGCAGTACTTC
TRBD1,-,TRBV18,TRBJ1-1,CASSLQGDTEAFF,TGTGCCAGCTCACTCCAGGGGGACACTGAAGCTTTCTTT
-,-,TRBV1,TRBJ2-3,CTNSQESAGVGTQYF,TGCACCAACAGCCAAGAGTCAGCGGGAGTTGGTACGCAGTATTTT
-,once,TRBV18,TRBJ1-2,CASSPGQGSGNYGYTF,TGTGCCAGCTCACCCGGTCAAGGGAGTGGTAACTATGGCTACACCTTC
-,-,TRBV4-1,TRBJ2-7,CASSQENRGAEQYF,TGCGCCAGCAGCCAGGAAAACCGGGGGGCCGAGCAGTACTTC
TRBD2,-,TRBV5-1,TRBJ2-7,CASSLVSGRVYEQYF,TGCGCCAGCAGCTTGGTTAGCGGGAGAGTGTACGAGCAGTACTTC
-,-,TRBV5-1,TRBJ1-1,CASSLVGGLKQMNTEAFF,TGCGCCAGCAGCTTGGTGGGTGGCCTGAAACAGATGAACACTGAAGCTTTCTTT
-,-,TRBV10-3,TRBJ1-2,CAIYGGNPNYGYTF,TGTGCCATCTACGGCGGGAATCCTAACTATGGCTACACCTTC
TRBD2,-,TRBV6-5,TRBJ2-1,CASSSPTSGSYNEQFF,TGTGCCAGCAGTTCCCCGACTAGCGGATCCTACAATGAGCAGTTCTTC
-,few,TRBV10-3,TRBJ1-2,CAMNAQGPLMDYTF,TGTGCCATGAACGCTCAGGGTCCCCTCATGGACTACACCTTC
TRBD2,-,TRBV5-6,TRBJ2-1,CASSRRTSGISSYNEQFF,TGTGCCAGCAGCCGGCGGACTAGCGGCATTAGCTCCTACAATGAGCAGTTCTTC
TRBD1,-,TRBV18,TRBJ2-5,CASSLTGVEGETQYF,TGTGCCAGCTCACTTACAGGGGTGGAAGGAGAGACCCAGTACTTC
-,-,TRBV9,TRBJ2-1,CASSRSGSSYNEQFF,TGTGCCAGCAGCCGGAGCGGAAGCTCCTACAATGAGCAGTTCTTC
-,-,TRBV25-1,TRBJ1-2,CASRGGGSGPTNYGYTF,TGTGCCAGCAGAGGGGGGGGGTCAGGACCTACTAACTATGGCTACACCTTC
-,-,TRBV27,TRBJ1-2,CASSSRDHYGYTF,TGTGCCAGCAGTTCGAGGGATCACTATGGCTACACCTTC
TRBD1,-,TRBV28,TRBJ1-5,CASNRDSSSNQPQHF,TGTGCCAGCAATAGGGACAGCAGTAGCAATCAGCCCCAGCATTTT
TRBD1,-,TRBV28,TRBJ1-3,CASNLRGAGVNTIYF,TGTGCCAGCAACCTCAGGGGGGCAGGGGTGAACACCATATATTTT
-,few,TRBV6-5,TRBJ2-7,CASSYSRGEQYF,TGTGCCAGCAGTTACTCGAGAGGGGAGCAGTACTTC
TRBD1,-,TRBV5-1,TRBJ2-3,CASSSGQAADTQYF,TGCGCCAGCAGCTCTGGACAGGCTGCAGATACGCAGTATTTT
-,-,TRBV27,TRBJ1-2,CASSLSGGDGYTF,TGTGCCAGCAGTTTATCCGGGGGAGATGGCTACACCTTC
TRBD1,-,TRBV18,TRBJ2-2,CASSPSRQGAGELFF,TGTGCCAGCTCACCATCTCGACAGGGGGCCGGGGAGCTGTTTTTT
TRBD1,-,TRBV5-1,TRBJ1-3,CASSLGQGQFGNTIYF,TGCGCCAGCAGCCTGGGACAGGGTCAATTTGGAAACACCATATATTTT
TRBD1,-,TRBV5-6,TRBJ1-2,CASSLRGTANYGYTF,TGTGCCAGCAGCTTGCGGGGGACAGCTAACTATGGCTACACCTTC
TRBD1,-,TRBV5-1,TRBJ1-1,CASSSGQGGNTEAFF,TGCGCCAGCAGCTCAGGACAGGGGGGGAACACTGAAGCTTTCTTT
-,-,TRBV7-2,TRBJ2-5,CASSSTGLGGTQYF,TGTGCCAGCAGCTCGACAGGCCTTGGGGGGACCCAGTACTTC
TRBD1,-,TRBV7-9,TRBJ2-7,CASSPPRTGLVDNEQYF,TGTGCCAGCAGCCCTCCTCGGACAGGGCTAGTCGACAACGAGCAGTACTTC
TRBD1,-,TRBV5-4,TRBJ2-6,CASSLKIWQGVFLGANVLTF,TGTGCCAGCAGCTTGAAAATCTGGCAGGGGGTATTTTTGGGGGCCAACGTCCTGACTTTC
-,-,TRBV5-1,TRBJ2-7,CASSPTSYSFYEQYF,TGCGCCAGCAGCCCCACCTCGTACAGCTTCTACGAGCAGTACTTC
TRBD1,-,TRBV2,TRBJ2-7,CASIYTRGQGYEQYF,TGTGCCAGCATATATACTAGGGGACAGGGCTACGAGCAGTACTTC
TRBD2,-,TRBV2,TRBJ2-5,CASSGMGRGATETQYF,TGTGCCAGCAGTGGGATGGGGAGGGGCGCCACGGAGACCCAGTACTTC
TRBD1,once,TRBV5-1,TRBJ2-5,CASSLGQGAETQYF,TGCGCCAGCAGCTTGGGGCAGGGGGCGGAGACCCAGTACTTC
TRBD2,-,TRBV7-6,TRBJ2-7,CASSLVAGGSYEQYF,TGTGCCAGCAGCTTAGTAGCGGGAGGCTCCTACGAGCAGTACTTC
TRBD1,-,TRBV28,TRBJ2-1,CASSSGTVYNEQFF,TGTGCCAGCAGTTCCGGGACAGTCTACAATGAGCAGTTCTTC
-,-,TRBV19,TRBJ1-1,CASSILDSLNTEAFF,TGTGCCAGTAGTATTTTGGACAGCTTGAACACTGAAGCTTTCTTT
TRBD2,-,TRBV7-2,TRBJ2-1,CASSLVWTSGRGIEQFF,TGTGCCAGCAGCTTAGTTTGGACTAGCGGGAGAGGTATTGAGCAGTTCTTC
TRBD1,-,TRBV6-6,TRBJ1-2,CASSQGDRGSYGYTF,TGTGCCAGCAGTCAAGGGGACAGGGGAAGCTATGGCTACACCTTC
-,-,TRBV7-3,TRBJ2-3,CASSPSGTLRRSFSPDTQYF,TGTGCCAGCAGCCCCTCCGGGACTCTTCGAAGGTCCTTTTCTCCAGATACGCAGTATTTT
-,-,TRBV9,TRBJ2-1,CASSAEVNEQFF,TGTGCCAGCAGCGCGGAGGTCAATGAGCAGTTCTTC
-,-,TRBV30,TRBJ1-2,CAWSHGVYGYTF,TGTGCCTGGAGTCACGGTGTGTATGGCTACACCTTC
-,-,TRBV7-3,TRBJ2-1,CASSTGLHNEQFF,TGTGCCAGCAGCACGGGACTCCACAATGAGCAGTTCTTC
-,-,TRBV2,TRBJ2-7,CASTIEQSIDEQYF,TGTGCCAGCACGATCGAACAGTCTATTGACGAGCAGTACTTC
-,-,TRBV6-1,TRBJ1-3,CASSAGYSSSGNTIYF,TGTGCCAGCAGTGCAGGGTATTCGAGCTCTGGAAACACCATATATTTT
TRBD2,-,TRBV4-2,TRBJ2-7,CASSQERVAGVSYEQYF,TGTGCCAGCAGCCAAGAAAGGGTAGCGGGAGTTTCCTACGAGCAGTACTTC
TRBD2,-,TRBV6-1,TRBJ2-7,CASTKTSGGPSEQYF,TGTGCCAGCACTAAGACTAGCGGGGGCCCAAGCGAGCAGTACTTC
-,-,TRBV19,TRBJ1-5,CASSIETPDQPQHF,TGTGCCAGTAGTATTGAAACACCCGATCAGCCCCAGCATTTT
TRBD1,-,TRBV6-6,TRBJ2-7,CASSDPGQAYEQYF,TGTGCCAGCAGTGACCCGGGACAGGCCTACGAGCAGTACTTC
TRBD1,-,TRBV18,TRBJ1-2,CASSPGQGDSYGYTF,TGTGCCAGCTCACCGGGACAGGGCGATAGCTATGGCTACACCTTC
TRBD1,-,TRBV2,TRBJ1-5,CASSELGTGALLPQHF,TGTGCCAGCAGTGAATTAGGGACAGGGGCTTTATTGCCCCAGCATTTT
TRBD2,once,TRBV14,TRBJ2-2,CASSPPLAGMNTGELFF,TGTGCCAGCAGCCCCCCACTAGCGGGGATGAACACCGGGGAGCTGTTTTTT
-,once,TRBV6-5,TRBJ1-5,CASSKQETNQPQHF,TGTGCCAGCAGTAAACAGGAAACCAATCAGCCCCAGCATTTT
TRBD2,few,TRBV6-4,TRBJ2-2,CASSPGTSGSFATGELFF,TGTGCCAGCAGTCCCGGGACTAGCGGGAGTTTTGCCACCGGGGAGCTGTTTTTT
TRBD1,-,TRBV9,TRBJ2-1,CASSVGAGTGGYNEQFF,TGTGCCAGCAGCGTGGGGGCGGGGACAGGGGGCTACAATGAGCAGTTCTTC
-,-,TRBV27,TRBJ2-1,CASSWGRRDEQFF,TGTGCCAGCAGTTGGGGACGGAGGGATGAGCAGTTCTTC
TRBD1,-,TRBV6-1,TRBJ1-2,CASSETGTGGYGYTF,TGTGCCAGCAGTGAGACCGGGACAGGGGGCTATGGCTACACCTTC